This T cell receptor (beta chain) is drawn from a study of T cells in localized non-small cell lung cancer. Note on this clone: Its antigen is undetermined.

Whole-study results and caveats: Elevated circulating T cell density in blood was associated with longer overall survival.

Some clones are missing from TCRdb's copy, which holds only in-frame ones; the method was immunoSEQ multiplex PCR. In the table there are about 4,800 clones, about 55% of which are singletons. V was shortened by 6 bases and J by 2 bases, with 12 bases between the two germline ends. The CDR3 is 14 amino acids. The chain couples TRBV23-1 to TRBJ2-3; D remains unclear. TRBV23-1 is noted as an ORF with a role that remains uncertain. The TCR originated in a male donor aged 60 or over with stage I squamous cell lung carcinoma. The source was lymph node tissue, collected before any cancer treatment. The CDR3 DNA reads as TGCGCCAGCAGCCAAGGGCTAATCACAGATACGCAGTATTTT. It is translated as CASSQGLITDTQYF.